This T cell receptor (beta chain) was profiled in a study of blood T cell repertoires in COVID-19. In the study overall: Specimens from acute and convalescent COVID-19 originated in the United States, Italy and Spain. Sources were T cells, B-cell-depleted T cells, or PBMCs; the material itself was cDNA or gDNA.

Per the study methods: By means of reference gene primer amplification, nucleated cell counts were estimated. The assay was immunoSEQ multiplex PCR, and TCRdb's table has in-frame clones only and misses some. V, J and clone size derive from that table, while D and trimming were established from the DNA sequence. This repertoire shows approximately 230,000 clones, almost 90% found once; its top ten account for 1.2% to 1.5%. The CDR3 runs to 15 residues. The V gene end was trimmed by 0 bases and the J gene end by 4 bases; junction bases not matched to a gene: 2. The V gene's germline CDR1 is SGDLS and CDR2 YYNGEE.

Sequencing was done on a sample of peripheral blood. The sequence was collected from a man at least 80 years old with acute or convalescent COVID-19. V and J are TRBV9 and TRBJ1-1, with TRBD1 identical over 11 bases. This chain's CDR3 is CASSVGTGGFTEAFF. The CDR3 DNA sequence: TGTGCCAGCAGCGTAGGGACAGGGGGCTTCACTGAAGCTTTCTTT.